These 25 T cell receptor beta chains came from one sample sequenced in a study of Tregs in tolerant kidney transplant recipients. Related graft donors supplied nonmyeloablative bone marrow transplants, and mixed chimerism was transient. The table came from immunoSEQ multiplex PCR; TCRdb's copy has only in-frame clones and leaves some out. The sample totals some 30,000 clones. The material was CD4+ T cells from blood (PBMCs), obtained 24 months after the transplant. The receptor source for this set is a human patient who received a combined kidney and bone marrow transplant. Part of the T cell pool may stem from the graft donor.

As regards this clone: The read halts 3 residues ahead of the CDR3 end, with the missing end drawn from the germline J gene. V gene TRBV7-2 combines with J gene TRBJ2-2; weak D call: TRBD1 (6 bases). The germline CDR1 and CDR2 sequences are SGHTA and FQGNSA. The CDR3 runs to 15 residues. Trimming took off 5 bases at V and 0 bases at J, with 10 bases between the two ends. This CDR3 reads CASSTGTPNTGELFF. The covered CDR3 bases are TGTGCCAGCAGCACCGGGACACCGAACACCGGGGAG.

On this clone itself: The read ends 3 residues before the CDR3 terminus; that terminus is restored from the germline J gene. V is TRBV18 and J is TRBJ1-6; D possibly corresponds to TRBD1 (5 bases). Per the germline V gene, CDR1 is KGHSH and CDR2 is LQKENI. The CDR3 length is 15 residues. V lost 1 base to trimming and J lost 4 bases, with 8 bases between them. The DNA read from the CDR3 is TGTGCCAGCTCACCACTGGGGGGTTATAATTCACCC. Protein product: CASSPLGGYNSP. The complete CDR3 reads CASSPLGGYNSPLHF. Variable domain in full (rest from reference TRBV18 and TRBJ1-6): NAGVMQNPRHLVRRRGQEARLRCSPMKGHSHVYWYRQLPEEGLKFMVYLQKENIIDESGMPKERFSAEFPKEGPSILRIQQVVRGDSAAYFCASSPLGGYNSPLHFGNGTRLTVT.

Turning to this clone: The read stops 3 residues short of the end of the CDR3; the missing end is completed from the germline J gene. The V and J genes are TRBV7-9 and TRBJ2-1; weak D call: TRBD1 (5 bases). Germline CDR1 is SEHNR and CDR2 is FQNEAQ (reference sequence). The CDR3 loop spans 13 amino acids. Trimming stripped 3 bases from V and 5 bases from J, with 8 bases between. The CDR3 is CASSFRGDNEQFF. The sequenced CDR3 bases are TGTGCCAGCAGCTTTAGGGGCGACAATGAG.

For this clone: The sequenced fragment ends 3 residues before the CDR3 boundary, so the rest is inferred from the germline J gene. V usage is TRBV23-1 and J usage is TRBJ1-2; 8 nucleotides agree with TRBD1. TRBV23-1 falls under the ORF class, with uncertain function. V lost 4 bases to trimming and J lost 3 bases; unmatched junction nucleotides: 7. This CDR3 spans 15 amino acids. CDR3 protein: CASSRKDRVDYGYTF. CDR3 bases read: TGCGCCAGCAGTCGGAAGGACAGGGTGGACTATGGC.

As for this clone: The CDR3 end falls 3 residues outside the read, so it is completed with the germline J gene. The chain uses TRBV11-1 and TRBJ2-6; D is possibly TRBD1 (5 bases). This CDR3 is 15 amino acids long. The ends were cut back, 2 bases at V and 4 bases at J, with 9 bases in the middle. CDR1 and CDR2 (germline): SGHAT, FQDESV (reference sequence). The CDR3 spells CASSLRGAGANVLTF. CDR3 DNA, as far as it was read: TGTGCCAGCAGCTTAAGGGGTGCGGGGGCCAACGTC.

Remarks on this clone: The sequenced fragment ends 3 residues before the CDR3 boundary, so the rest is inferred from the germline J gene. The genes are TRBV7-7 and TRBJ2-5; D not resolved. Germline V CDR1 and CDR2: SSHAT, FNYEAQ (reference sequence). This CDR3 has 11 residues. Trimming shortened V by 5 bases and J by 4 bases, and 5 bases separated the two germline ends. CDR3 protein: CASSPGETQYF. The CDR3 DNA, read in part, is TGTGCCAGCAGCCCGGGAGAGACC. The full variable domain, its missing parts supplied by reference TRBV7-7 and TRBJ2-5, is GAGVSQSPRYKVTKRGQDVTLRCDPISSHATLYWYQQALGQGPEFLTYFNYEAQPDKSGLPSDRFSAERPEGSISTLTIQRTEQRDSAMYRCASSPGETQYFGPGTRLLVL.

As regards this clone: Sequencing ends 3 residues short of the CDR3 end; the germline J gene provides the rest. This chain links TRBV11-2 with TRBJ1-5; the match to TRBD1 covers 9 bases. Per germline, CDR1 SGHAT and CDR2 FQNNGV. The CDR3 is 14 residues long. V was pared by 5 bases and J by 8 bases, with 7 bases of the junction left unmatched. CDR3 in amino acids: CASSQQGALEPQHF. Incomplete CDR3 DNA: TGTGCCAGCAGCCAACAGGGGGCCTTGGAGCCC. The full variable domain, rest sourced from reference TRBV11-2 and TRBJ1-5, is EAGVAQSPRYKIIEKRQSVAFWCNPISGHATLYWYQQILGQGPKLLIQFQNNGVVDDSQLPKDRFSAERLKGVDSTLKIQPAKLEDSAVYLCASSQQGALEPQHFGDGTRLSIL.

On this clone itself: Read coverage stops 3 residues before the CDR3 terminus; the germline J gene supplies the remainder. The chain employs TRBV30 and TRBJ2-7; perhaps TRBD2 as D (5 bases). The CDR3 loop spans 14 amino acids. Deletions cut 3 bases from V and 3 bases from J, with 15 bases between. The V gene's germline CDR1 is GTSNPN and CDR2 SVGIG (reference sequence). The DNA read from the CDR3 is TGTGCCTGGAGGAGGGCAGGTTTTCACTACGAG. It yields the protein CAWRRAGFHYE. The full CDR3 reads CAWRRAGFHYEQYF. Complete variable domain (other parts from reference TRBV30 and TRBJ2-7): SQTIHQWPATLVQPVGSPLSLECTVEGTSNPNLYWYRQAAGRGLQLLFYSVGIGQISSEVPQNLSASRPQDRQFILSSKKLLLSDSGFYLCAWRRAGFHYEQYFGPGTRLTVT.

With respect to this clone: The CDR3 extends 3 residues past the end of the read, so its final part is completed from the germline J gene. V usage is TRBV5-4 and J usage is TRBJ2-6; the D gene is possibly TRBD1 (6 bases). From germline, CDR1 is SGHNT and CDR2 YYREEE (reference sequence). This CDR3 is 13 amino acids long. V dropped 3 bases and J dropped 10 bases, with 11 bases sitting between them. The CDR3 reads CASSWTVENVLTF. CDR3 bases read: TGTGCCAGCAGCTGGACAGTCGAAAACGTC.

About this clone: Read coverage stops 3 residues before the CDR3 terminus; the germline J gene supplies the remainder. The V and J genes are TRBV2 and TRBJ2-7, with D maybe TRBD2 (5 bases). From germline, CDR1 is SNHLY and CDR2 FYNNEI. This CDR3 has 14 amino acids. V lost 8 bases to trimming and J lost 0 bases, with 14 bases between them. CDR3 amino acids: CASERSRSSYEQYF. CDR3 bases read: TGTGCCAGCGAGCGGAGTAGGAGCTCCTACGAG.

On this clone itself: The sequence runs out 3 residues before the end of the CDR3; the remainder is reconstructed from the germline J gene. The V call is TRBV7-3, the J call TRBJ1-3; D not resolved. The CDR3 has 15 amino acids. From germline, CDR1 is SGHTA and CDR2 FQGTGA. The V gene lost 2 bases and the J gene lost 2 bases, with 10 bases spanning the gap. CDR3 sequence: CASSLWADTGNTIYF. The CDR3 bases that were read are TGTGCCAGCAGCTTATGGGCCGACACTGGAAACACC.

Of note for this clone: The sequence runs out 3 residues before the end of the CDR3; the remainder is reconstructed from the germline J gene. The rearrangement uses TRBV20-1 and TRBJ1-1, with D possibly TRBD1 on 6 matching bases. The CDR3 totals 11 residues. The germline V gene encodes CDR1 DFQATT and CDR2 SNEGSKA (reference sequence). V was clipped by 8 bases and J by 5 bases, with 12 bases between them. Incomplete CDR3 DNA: TGCAGTTCAGGGGCTGTTACTGAA. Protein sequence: CSSGAVTE. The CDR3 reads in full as CSSGAVTEAFF.

Incomplete CDR3 DNA: TGTGCCAGTAGTATAGTTCAGGGGCGGACTTCGACCGGGGAG. Translated, it gives CASSIVQGRTSTGE. The whole CDR3 sequence reads CASSIVQGRTSTGELFF. The genes are TRBV19 and TRBJ2-2; D may be TRBD1 (6 bases). From the germline J gene comes the end of the CDR3, since the read stops 3 residues before it. CDR1 LNHDA and CDR2 SQIVND come from the germline V gene (reference sequence). The V end was cut by 1 base, the J end by 5 bases, with 17 bases between. CDR3 length: 17 residues.

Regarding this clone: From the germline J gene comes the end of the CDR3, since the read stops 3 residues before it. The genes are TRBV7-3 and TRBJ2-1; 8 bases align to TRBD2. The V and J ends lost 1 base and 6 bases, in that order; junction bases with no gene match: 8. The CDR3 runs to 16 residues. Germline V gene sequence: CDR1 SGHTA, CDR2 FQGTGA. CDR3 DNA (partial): TGTGCCAGCAGCTTAAGTGGAGCGGGAGTAATCAATGAG. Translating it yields CASSLSGAGVINE. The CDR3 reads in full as CASSLSGAGVINEQFF.

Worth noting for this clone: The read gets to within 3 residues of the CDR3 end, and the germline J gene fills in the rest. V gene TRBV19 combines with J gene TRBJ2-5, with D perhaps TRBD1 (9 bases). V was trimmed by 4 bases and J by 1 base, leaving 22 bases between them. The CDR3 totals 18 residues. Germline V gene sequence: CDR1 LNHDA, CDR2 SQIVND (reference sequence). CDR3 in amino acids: CASSTRSGGDRVQETQYF. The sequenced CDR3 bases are TGTGCCAGTAGTACCCGCTCGGGGGGGGACAGGGTCCAAGAGACC.

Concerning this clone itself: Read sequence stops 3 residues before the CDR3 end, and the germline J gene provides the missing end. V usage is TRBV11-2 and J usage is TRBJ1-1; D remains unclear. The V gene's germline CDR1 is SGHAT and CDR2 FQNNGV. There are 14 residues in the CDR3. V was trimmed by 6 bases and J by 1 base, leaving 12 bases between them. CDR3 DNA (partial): TGTGCCAGCAGTGACTGGAGAGGGAACACTGAA. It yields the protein CASSDWRGNTE. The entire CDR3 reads CASSDWRGNTEAFF.

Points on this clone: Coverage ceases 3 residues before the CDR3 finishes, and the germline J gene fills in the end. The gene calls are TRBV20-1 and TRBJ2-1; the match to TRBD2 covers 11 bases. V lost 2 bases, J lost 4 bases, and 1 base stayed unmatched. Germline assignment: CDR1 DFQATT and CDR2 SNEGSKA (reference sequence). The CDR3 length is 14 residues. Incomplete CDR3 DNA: TGCAGTGCTAGAAGACTAGCGGGATACAATGAG. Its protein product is CSARRLAGYNE. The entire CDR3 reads CSARRLAGYNEQFF.

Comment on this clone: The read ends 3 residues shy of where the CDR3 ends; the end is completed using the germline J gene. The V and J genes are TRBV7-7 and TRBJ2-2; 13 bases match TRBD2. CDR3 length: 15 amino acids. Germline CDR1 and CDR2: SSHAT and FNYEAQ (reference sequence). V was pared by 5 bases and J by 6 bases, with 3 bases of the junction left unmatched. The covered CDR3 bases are TGTGCCAGCAGCCCCGGACTAGCGGGAGCCGGGGAG. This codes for CASSPGLAGAGE. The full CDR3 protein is CASSPGLAGAGELFF.

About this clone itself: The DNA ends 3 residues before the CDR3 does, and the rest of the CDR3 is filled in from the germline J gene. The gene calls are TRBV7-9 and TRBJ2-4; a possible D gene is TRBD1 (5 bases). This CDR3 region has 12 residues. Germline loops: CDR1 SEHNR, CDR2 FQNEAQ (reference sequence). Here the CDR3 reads CASSLEQDIQYF. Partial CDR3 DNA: TGTGCCAGCAGCTTAGAACAGGATATT.

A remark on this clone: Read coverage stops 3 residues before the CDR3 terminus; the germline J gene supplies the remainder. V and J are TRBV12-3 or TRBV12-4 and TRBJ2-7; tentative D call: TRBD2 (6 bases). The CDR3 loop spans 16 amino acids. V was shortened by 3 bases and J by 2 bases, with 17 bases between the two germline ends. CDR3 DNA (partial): TGTGCCAGCAGTTTGTACTCCAGCGGAGGGACCTACGAG. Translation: CASSLYSSGGTYE. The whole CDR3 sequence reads CASSLYSSGGTYEQYF.

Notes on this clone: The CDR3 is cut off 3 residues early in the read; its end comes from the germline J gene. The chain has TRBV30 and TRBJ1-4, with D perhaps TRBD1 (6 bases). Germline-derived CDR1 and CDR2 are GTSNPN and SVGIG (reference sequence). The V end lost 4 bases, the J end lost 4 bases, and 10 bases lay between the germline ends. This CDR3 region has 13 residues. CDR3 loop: CAWKTGYNEKLFF. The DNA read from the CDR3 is TGTGCCTGGAAGACAGGATATAATGAAAAA. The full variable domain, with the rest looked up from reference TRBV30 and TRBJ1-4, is SQTIHQWPATLVQPVGSPLSLECTVEGTSNPNLYWYRQAAGRGLQLLFYSVGIGQISSEVPQNLSASRPQDRQFILSSKKLLLSDSGFYLCAWKTGYNEKLFFGSGTQLSVL.

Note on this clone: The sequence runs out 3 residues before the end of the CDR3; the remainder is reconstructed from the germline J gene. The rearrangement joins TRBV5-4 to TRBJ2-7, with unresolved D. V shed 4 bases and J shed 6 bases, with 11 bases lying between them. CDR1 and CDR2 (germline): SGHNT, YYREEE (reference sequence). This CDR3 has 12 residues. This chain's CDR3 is CASSAEWSEQYF. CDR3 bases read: TGTGCCAGCAGCGCGGAATGGAGCGAG. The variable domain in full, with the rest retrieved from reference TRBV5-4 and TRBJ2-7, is ETGVTQSPTHLIKTRGQQVTLRCSSQSGHNTVSWYQQALGQGPQFIFQYYREEENGRGNFPPRFSGLQFPNYSSELNVNALELDDSALYLCASSAEWSEQYFGPGTRLTVT.

CDR3 sequence: CASSLQGPTGELFF. The sequenced CDR3 bases are TGTGCCAGCAGTTTACAGGGCCCCACCGGGGAG. This chain connects TRBV27 to TRBJ2-2; possibly TRBD1 for D (5 bases). The sequenced fragment ends 3 residues before the CDR3 boundary, so the rest is inferred from the germline J gene. The V end lost 2 bases, the J end lost 4 bases, and 8 bases lay between the germline ends. The V gene's germline CDR1 is MNHEY and CDR2 SMNVEV (reference sequence). The CDR3 has 14 residues.

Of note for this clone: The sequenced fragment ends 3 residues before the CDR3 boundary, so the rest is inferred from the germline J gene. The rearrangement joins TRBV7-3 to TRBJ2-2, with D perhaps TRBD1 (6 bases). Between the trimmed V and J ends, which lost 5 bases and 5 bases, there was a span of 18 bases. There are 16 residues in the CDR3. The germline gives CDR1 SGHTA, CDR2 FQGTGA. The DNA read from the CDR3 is TGTGCCAGCAGCCTCTTCCCCAGGGGTGCTACCGGGGAG. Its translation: CASSLFPRGATGE. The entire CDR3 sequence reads CASSLFPRGATGELFF.

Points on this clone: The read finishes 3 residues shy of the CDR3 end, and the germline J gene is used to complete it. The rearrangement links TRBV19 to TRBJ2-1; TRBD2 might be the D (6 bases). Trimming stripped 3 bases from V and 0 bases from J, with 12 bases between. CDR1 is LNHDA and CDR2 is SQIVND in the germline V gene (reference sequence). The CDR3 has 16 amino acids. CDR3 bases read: TGTGCCAGTAGTATGGGAGGCGGGATCTCCTACAATGAG. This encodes CASSMGGGISYNE. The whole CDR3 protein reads CASSMGGGISYNEQFF.